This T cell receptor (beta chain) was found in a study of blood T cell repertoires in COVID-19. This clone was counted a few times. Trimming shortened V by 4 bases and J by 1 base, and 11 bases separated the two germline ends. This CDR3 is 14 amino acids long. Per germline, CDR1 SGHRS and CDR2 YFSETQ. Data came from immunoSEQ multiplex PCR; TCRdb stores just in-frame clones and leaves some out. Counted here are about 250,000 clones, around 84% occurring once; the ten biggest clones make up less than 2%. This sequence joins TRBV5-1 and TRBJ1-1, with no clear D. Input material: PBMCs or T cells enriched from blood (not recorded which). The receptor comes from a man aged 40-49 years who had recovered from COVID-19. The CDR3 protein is CASSPQTANTEAFF. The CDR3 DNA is TGCGCCAGCAGCCCCCAGACTGCGAACACTGAAGCTTTCTTT.